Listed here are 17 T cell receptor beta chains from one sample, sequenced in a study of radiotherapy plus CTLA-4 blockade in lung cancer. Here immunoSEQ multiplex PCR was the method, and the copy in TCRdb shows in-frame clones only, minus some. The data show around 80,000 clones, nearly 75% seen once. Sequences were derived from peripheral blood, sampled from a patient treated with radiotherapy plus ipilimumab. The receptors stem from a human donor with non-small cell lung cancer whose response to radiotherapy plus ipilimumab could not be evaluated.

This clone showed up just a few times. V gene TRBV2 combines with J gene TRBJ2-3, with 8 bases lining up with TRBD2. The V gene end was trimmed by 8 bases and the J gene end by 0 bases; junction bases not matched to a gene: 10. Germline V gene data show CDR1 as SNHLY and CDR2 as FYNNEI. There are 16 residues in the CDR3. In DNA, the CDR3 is TGTGCCAGCCGAAAAAGTCTAGCGGGTAGCACAGATACGCAGTATTTT. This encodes CASRKSLAGSTDTQYF.

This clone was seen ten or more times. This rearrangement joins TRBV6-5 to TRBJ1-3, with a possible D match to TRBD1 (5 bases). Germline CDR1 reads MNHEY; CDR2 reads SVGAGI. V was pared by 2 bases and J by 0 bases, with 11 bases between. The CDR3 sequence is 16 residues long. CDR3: CASSYDGGNSGNTIYF. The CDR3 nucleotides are TGTGCCAGCAGTTACGATGGGGGGAACTCTGGAAACACCATATATTTT.

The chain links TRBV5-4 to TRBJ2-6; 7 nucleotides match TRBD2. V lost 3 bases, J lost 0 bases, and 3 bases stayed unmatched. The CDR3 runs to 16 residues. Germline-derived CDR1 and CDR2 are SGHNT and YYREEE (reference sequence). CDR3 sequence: CASSSGTISGANVLTF. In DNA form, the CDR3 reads TGTGCCAGCAGCTCCGGGACTATCTCTGGGGCCAACGTCCTGACTTTC.

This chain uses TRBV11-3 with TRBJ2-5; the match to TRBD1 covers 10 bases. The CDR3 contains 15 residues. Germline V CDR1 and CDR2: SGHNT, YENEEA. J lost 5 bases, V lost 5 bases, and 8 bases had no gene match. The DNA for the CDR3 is TGTGCCAGCAGCAAGGACGGACAGGGGGGTGAGACCCAGTACTTC. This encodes CASSKDGQGGETQYF.

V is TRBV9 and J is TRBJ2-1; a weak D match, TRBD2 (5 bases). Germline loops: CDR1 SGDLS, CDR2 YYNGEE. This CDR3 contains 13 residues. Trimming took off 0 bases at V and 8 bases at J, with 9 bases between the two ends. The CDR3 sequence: CASSVAGRDEQFF. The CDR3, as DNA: TGTGCCAGCAGCGTAGCGGGAAGGGATGAGCAGTTCTTC.

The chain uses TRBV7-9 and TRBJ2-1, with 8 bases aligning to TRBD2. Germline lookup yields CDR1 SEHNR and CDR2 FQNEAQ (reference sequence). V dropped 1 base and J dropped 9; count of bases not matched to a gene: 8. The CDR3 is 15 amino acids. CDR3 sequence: CASSLGTGGPAEQFF. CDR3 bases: TGTGCCAGCAGCTTAGGGACGGGAGGGCCTGCTGAGCAGTTCTTC.

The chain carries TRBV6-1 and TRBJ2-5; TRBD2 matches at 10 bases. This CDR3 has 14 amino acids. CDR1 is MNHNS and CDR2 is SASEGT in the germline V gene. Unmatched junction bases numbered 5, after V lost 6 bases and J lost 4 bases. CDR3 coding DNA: TGTGCCAGCAGGGAGCGGGGGGGCTTAGAGACCCAGTACTTC. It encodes CASRERGGLETQYF.

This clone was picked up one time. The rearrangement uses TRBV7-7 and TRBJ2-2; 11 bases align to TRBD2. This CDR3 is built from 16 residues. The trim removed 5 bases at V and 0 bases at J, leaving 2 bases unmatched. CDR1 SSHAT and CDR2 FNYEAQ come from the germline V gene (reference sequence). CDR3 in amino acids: CASSQTSGANTGELFF. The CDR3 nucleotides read TGTGCCAGCAGCCAGACTAGCGGGGCGAACACCGGGGAGCTGTTTTTT.

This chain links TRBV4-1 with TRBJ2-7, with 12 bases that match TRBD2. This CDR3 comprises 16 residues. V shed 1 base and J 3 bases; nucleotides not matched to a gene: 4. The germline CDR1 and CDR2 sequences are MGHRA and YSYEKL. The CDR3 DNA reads TGCGCCAGCAGCCAAGGCCCGACTAGCGGGGGCTACGAGCAGTACTTC. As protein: CASSQGPTSGGYEQYF.

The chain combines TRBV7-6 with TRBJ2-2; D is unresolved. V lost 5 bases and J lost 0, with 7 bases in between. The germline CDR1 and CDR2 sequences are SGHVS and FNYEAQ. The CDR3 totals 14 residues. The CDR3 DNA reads TGTGCCAGCAGCCCTCCTACGAACACCGGGGAGCTGTTTTTT. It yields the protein CASSPPTNTGELFF.

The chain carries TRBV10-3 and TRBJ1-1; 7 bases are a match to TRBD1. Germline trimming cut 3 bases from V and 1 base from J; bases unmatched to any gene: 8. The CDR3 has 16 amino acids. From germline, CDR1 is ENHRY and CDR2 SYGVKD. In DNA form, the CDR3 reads TGTGCCATCAGTGATTACTCCGGGACAGCGAACACTGAAGCTTTCTTT. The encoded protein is CAISDYSGTANTEAFF.

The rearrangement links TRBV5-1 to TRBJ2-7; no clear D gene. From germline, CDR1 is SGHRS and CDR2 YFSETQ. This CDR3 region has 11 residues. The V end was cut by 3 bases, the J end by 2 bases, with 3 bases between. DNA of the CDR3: TGCGCCAGCAGCTCGGCCTACGAGCAGTACTTC. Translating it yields CASSSAYEQYF.

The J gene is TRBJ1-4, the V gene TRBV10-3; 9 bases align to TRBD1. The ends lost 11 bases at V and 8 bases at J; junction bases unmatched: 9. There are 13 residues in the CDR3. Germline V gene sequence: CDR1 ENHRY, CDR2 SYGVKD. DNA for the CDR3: TGTGCCTCCACAGGGGGCGCCGGGGAAAAACTGTTTTTT. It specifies CASTGGAGEKLFF.

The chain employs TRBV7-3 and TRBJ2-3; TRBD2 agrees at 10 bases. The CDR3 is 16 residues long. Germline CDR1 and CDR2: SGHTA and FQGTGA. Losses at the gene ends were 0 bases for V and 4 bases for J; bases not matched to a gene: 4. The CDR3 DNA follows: TGTGCCAGCAGCTTAACGGATAGCGGGAGGCCAGATACGCAGTATTTT. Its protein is CASSLTDSGRPDTQYF.

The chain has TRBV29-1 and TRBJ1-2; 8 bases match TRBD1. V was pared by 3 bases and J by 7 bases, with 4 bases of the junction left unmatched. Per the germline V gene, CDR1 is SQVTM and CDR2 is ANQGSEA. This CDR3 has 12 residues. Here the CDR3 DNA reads TGCAGCGTTGAGGACAGGGTTGGTGGCTACACCTTC. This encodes CSVEDRVGGYTF.

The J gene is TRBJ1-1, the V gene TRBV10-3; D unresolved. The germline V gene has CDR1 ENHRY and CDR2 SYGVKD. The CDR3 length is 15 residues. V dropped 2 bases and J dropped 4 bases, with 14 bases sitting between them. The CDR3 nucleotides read TGTGCCATCAGTGAGGAGGTCAGTCGGGGCACTGAAGCTTTCTTT. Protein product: CAISEEVSRGTEAFF.

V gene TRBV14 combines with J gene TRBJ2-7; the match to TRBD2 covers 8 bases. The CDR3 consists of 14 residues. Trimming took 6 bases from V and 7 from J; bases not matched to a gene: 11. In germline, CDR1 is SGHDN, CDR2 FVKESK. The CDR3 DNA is TGTGCCAGCAGTCTCGGGGGGGGACTGGGAGAGCAGTACTTC. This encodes CASSLGGGLGEQYF.